This T cell receptor (beta chain) was obtained from a study of cytomegalovirus exposure and HLA in healthy donors. Amplification used 60 Vbeta primers and 13 Jbeta primers. Profiled with immunoSEQ multiplex PCR; TCRdb holds only in-frame clones, not every one. Among 100,000 or so clones, around 79% were seen once, and the ten largest hold approximately 4.4%. Study-wide results and limits: An observed cluster of highly shared sequence variants was recorded as a likely sequencing artifact. Common viral pathogens were later found to be apparently linked to several of the most significant clusters.

This clone has a single count. Its target is not known. V shed 5 bases and J shed 2 bases, with 9 bases lying between them. Germline-derived CDR1 and CDR2 are MDHEN and SYDVKM. This CDR3 region has 13 residues. Sequencing was done on a sample of PBMCs. The TCR sequence derives from a woman aged 40 to 49 in good health and CMV-seronegative. The chain employs TRBV28 and TRBJ2-5; no clear D gene. The CDR3 nucleotides are TGTGCCAGCAGTCGTGTAACACAAGAGACCCAGTACTTC. Translation gives CASSRVTQETQYF.